This T cell receptor (beta chain) was obtained from a study of OX40 agonist ivuxolimab in advanced cancers. Trimming cost V 3 bases and J 7 bases; bases outside gene matches: 13. Per the germline V gene, CDR1 is SGHNT and CDR2 is YYREEE (reference sequence). There are 16 residues in the CDR3. Study-level findings and limits: Antigens targeted by the expanded peripheral T cells were not determined. Several nonresponders also turned out to have low normalized T-cell clonal expansion.

This clone was seen only once. The antigen remains unidentified. This table comes from immunoSEQ multiplex PCR, and its TCRdb copy is limited to in-frame clones, with some not included. The sample holds around 66,000 clones, about 85% seen once. The origin of this receptor is an adult with an advanced solid tumor such as melanoma, head and neck, liver or kidney cancer. The sample here was CD4+ or CD8+ T cells sorted from blood, taken in a trial of the OX40 agonist ivuxolimab. This chain joins TRBV5-4 and TRBJ1-2; 9 bases align to TRBD1. The CDR3 region has the DNA TGTGCCAGCAGCTCGGCAAGACCCGGGACAGGGACTGGCTACACCTTC. Encoded protein: CASSSARPGTGTGYTF.